This T cell receptor beta chain was captured in a study of T cell changes during pregnancy in multiple sclerosis. This table comes from immunoSEQ multiplex PCR, and its TCRdb copy is limited to in-frame clones, with some not included. Of around 30,000 clones detected, nearly 90% appear once; the ten largest clones hold around 0.62%. The junction had 5 bases not matched to a gene; V was cut back by 4 bases and J by 2 bases. Germline V gene data show CDR1 as SEHNR and CDR2 as FQNEAQ (reference sequence). This CDR3 has 14 residues. The material sequenced was CD4+ T cells from peripheral blood mononuclear cells, taken in the third trimester of pregnancy. This receptor was obtained from a female donor in good health, enrolled as a control in a pregnancy study. The chain joins TRBV7-9 to TRBJ2-7; TRBD2 agrees at 7 bases. CDR3 nucleotide sequence: TGTGCCAGCAGCTCCGTGGGGGGGACCTACGAGCAGTACTTC. Its protein product is CASSSVGGTYEQYF.